This T cell receptor beta chain stems from a study of cytomegalovirus exposure and HLA in healthy donors. General study results and limits: An analysis that was carried out later associated 16,000 or so TCR beta sequences with HLA alleles at 0.05 false discovery rate.

Use of 60 Vbeta and 13 Jbeta primers characterized the PCR. Original processing notes: A follow-up analysis tallied around 80 million unique TCR beta chains, some 9.9 million shared. Measured with immunoSEQ multiplex PCR; TCRdb has only the in-frame clones, and not every one. That table gives V, J and clone size, and the DNA gave D and trimming. The top ten hold roughly 6.5% of the sample, which has about 110,000 clones, around 80% seen once. Germline loops: CDR1 SGDLS, CDR2 YYNGEE. V was pared by 3 bases and J by 1 base, with 10 bases between. The CDR3 covers 14 residues. As for the donors, each was a healthy bone marrow donor. In nominal health when sampled, donors likely had unrecorded immune exposures nonetheless. As regards this clone: The antigen is unknown.

This TCR was sampled from a woman in her forties or fifties in good health and CMV-seropositive. The V gene is TRBV9, the J gene TRBJ1-2, with a tentative D call TRBD1 (6 bases). The specimen sequenced was PBMCs. CDR3 amino acids: CASSEGGSNYGYTF. CDR3 DNA: TGTGCCAGCAGCGAGGGGGGGAGTAACTATGGCTACACCTTC.